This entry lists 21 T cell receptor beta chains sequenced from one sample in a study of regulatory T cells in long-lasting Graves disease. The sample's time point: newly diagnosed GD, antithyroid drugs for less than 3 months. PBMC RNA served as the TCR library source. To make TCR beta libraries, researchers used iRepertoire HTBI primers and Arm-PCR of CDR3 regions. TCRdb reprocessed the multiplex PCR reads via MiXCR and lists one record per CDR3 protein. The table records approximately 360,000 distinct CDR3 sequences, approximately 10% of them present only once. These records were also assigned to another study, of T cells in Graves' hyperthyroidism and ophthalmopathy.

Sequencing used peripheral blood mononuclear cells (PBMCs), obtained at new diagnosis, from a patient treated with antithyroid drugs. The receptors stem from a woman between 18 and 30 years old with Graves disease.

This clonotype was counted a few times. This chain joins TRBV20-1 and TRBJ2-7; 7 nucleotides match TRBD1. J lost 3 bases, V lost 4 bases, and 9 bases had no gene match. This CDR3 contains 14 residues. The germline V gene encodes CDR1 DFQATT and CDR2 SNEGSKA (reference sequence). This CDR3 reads CSAIFQGQLYEQYF. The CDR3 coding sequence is TGCAGTGCTATCTTCCAGGGACAGCTCTACGAGCAGTACTTC.

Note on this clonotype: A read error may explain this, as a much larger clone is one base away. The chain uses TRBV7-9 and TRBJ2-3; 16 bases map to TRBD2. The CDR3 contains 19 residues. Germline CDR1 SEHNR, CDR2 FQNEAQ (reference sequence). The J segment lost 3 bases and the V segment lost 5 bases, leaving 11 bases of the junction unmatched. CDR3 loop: CASSPSGLAGGFGTDTQYF. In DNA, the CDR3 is TGTGCCAGCAGCCCATCGGGACTAGCGGGAGGGTTCGGAACAGATACGCAGTATTTT.

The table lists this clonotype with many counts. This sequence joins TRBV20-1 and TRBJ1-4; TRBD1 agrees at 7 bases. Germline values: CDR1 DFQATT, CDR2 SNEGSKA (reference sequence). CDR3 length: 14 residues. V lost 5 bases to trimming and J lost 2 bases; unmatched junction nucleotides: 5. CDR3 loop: CSADTGDTNEKLFF. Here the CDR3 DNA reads TGCAGTGCTGATACAGGGGACACTAATGAAAAACTGTTTTTT.

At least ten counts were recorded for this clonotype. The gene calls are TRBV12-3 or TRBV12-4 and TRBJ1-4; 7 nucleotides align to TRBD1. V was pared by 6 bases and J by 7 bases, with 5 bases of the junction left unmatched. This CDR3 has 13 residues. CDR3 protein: CASRHSGGEKLFF. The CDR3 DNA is TGTGCCAGCAGGCACTCAGGGGGTGAAAAACTGTTTTTT.

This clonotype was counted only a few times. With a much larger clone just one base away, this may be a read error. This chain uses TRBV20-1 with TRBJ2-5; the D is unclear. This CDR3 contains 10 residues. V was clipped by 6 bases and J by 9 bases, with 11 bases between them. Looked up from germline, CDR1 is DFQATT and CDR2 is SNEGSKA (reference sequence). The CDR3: CSAPLESQYF. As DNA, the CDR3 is TGCAGTGCCCCCCTGGAGTCCCAGTACTTC.

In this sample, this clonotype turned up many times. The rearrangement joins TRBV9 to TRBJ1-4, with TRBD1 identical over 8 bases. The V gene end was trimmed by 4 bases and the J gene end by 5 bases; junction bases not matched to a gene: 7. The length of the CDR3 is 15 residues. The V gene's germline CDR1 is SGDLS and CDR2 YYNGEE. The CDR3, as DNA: TGTGCCAGCAGCAGCATCCGGGACAGGAATGAAAAACTGTTTTTT. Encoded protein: CASSSIRDRNEKLFF.

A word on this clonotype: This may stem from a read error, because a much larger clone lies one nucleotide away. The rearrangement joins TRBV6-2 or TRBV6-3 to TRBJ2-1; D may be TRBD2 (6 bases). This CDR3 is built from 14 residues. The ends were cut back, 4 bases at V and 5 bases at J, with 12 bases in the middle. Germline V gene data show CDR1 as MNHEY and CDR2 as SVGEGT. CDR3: CASSSRGKDNEQFF. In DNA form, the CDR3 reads TGTGCCAGCAGTTCTCGGGGGAAGGACAATGAGCAGTTCTTC.

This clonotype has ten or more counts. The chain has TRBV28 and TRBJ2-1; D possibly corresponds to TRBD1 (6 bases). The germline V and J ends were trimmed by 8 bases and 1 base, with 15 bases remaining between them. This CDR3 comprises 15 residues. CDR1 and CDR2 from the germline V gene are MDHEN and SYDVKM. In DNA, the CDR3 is TGTGCCAGCGTAGGGGGTGAACCTTCCTACAATGAGCAGTTCTTC. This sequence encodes CASVGGEPSYNEQFF.

The chain's CDR3 is CSALAGGPTGELFF. In DNA form, the CDR3 reads TGCAGTGCTCTAGCGGGAGGCCCCACCGGGGAGCTGTTTTTT. J is TRBJ2-2 and V is TRBV20-1; 11 bases fit TRBD2. Germline V CDR1 and CDR2: DFQATT, SNEGSKA (reference sequence). The CDR3 runs to 14 residues. V lost 5 bases to trimming and J lost 4 bases; unmatched junction nucleotides: 3.

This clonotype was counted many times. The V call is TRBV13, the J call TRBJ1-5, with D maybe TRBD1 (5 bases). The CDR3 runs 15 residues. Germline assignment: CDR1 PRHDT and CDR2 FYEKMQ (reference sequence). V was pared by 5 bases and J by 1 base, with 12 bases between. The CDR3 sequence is CASSARQISNQPQHF. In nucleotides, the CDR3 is TGTGCCAGCAGCGCCCGACAGATAAGCAATCAGCCCCAGCATTTT.

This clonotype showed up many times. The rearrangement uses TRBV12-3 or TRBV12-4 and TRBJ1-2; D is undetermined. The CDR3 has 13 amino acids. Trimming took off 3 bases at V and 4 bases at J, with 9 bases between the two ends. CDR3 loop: CASSFSMVYGYTF. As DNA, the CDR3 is TGTGCCAGCAGTTTTTCTATGGTCTATGGCTACACCTTC.

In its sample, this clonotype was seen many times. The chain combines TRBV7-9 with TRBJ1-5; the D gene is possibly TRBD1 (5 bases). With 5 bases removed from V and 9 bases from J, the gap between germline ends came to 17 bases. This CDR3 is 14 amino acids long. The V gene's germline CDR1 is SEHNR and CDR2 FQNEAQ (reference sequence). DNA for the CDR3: TGTGCCAGCAGCGCCGACAGCCCCATGAGGCCCCAGCATTTT. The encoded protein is CASSADSPMRPQHF. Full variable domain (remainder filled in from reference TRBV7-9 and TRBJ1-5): DTGVSQNPRHKITKRGQNVTFRCDPISEHNRLYWYRQTLGQGPEFLTYFQNEAQLEKSRLLSDRFSAERPKGSFSTLEIQRTEQGDSAMYLCASSADSPMRPQHFGDGTRLSIL.

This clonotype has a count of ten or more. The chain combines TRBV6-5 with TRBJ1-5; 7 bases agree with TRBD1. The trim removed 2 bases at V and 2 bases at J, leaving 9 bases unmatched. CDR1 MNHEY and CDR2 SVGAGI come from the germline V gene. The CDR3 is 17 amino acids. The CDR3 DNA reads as TGTGCCAGCAGTTACGGGACAGTCTCGCGGGGCAATCAGCCCCAGCATTTT. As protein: CASSYGTVSRGNQPQHF.

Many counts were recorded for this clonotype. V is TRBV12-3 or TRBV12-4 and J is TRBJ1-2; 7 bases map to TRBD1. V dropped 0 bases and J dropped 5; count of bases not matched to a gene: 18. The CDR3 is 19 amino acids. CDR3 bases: TGTGCCAGCAGTTTAGCTCGTGGCAGGGGGACTTGGGGACGGTATGGCTACACCTTC. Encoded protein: CASSLARGRGTWGRYGYTF.

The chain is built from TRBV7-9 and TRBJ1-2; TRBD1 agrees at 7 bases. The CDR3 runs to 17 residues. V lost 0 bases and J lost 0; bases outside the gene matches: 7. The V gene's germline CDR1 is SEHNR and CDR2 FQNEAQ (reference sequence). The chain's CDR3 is CASSLAMGTASNYGYTF. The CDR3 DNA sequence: TGTGCCAGCAGCTTAGCGATGGGGACAGCTTCTAACTATGGCTACACCTTC.

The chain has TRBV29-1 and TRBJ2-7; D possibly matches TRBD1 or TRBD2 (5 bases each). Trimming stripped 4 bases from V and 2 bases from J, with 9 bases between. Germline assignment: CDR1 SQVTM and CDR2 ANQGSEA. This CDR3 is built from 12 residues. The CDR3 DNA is TGCAGCGTTGCAGGGACGGCCTACGAGCAGTACTTC. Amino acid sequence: CSVAGTAYEQYF.

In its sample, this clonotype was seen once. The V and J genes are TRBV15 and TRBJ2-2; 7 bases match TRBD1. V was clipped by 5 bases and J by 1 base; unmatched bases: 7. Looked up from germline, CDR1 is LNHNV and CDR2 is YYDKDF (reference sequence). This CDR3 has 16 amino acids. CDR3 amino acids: CATSRGGRLNTGELFF. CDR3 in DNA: TGTGCCACCAGCCGAGGGGGCCGGTTGAACACCGGGGAGCTGTTTTTT.

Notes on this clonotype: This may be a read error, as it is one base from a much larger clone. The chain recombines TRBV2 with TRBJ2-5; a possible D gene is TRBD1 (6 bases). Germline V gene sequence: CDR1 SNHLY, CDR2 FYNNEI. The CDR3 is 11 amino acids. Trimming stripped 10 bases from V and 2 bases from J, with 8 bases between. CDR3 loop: CANREQETQYF. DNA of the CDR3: TGTGCCAACAGGGAACAAGAGACCCAGTACTTC.

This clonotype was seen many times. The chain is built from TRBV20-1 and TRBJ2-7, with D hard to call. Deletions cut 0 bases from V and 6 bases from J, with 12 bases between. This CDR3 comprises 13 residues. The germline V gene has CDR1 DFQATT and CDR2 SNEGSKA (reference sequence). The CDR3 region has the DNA TGCAGTGCTAGAGATATACGTACTGGCGAGCAGTACTTC. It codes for CSARDIRTGEQYF.

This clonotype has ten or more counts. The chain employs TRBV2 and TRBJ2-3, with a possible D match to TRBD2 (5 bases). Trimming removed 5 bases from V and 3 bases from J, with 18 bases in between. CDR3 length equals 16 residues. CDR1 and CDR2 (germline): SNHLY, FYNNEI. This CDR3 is CASSPSLAFGTDTQYF. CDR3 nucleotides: TGTGCCAGCAGTCCCTCGCTAGCATTCGGGACAGATACGCAGTATTTT.

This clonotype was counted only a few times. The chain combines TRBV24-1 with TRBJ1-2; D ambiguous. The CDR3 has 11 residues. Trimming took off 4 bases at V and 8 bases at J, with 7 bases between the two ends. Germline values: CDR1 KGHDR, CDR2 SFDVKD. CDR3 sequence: CATSDEFGYTF. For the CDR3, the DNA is TGTGCCACCAGTGACGAATTCGGCTACACCTTC.